This TCR beta chain originates from a study of blood T cell repertoires in COVID-19. About the study: Acute and convalescent COVID-19 specimens originated in the United States, Italy and Spain. PBMCs, B-cell-depleted T cells, or T cells provided the cDNA or gDNA that made up the material.

The V and J ends lost 3 bases and 3 bases respectively, with 3 bases between them. The CDR3 runs to 12 residues. Germline assignment: CDR1 SEHNR and CDR2 FQNEAQ (reference sequence). Enrolment of Seattle patients took place during active infection, and they were followed longitudinally. Per the original methods: Reference gene primer amplification gave nucleated cell count estimates. TCRdb keeps only in-frame clones here, not all; method: immunoSEQ multiplex PCR. That table supplies the V and J calls and clone size; D and trimming were determined from the DNA. Altogether about 160,000 clones are present, 70% to 90% being singletons, with the ten largest covering 6.9%.

This TCR was sampled from a man older than 75 with COVID-19, enrolled during active disease. Material: peripheral blood. The V call is TRBV7-9, the J call TRBJ1-3, with D unclear. The CDR3: CASSFSGNTIYF. The CDR3, as DNA: TGTGCCAGCAGCTTCAGTGGAAACACCATATATTTT.